One and the same sample provided the 2 T cell receptor beta chains below, sequenced in a study of T cells in Graves' hyperthyroidism and ophthalmopathy. Amplified regions were TCR beta CDR3 sequences from RNA transcripts. A first-round RT-PCR of the TCR CDR3 used the HTBI primer set. TCRdb re-derived calls from the multiplex PCR reads in MiXCR, one entry per CDR3 protein. The table has approximately 870,000 distinct CDR3 sequences, over 35% seen once. What was sequenced was blood. These TCRs come from a man between 18 and 35 years old with Graves' hyperthyroidism.

V and J are TRBV9 and TRBJ1-1; TRBD1 matches at 7 bases. Trimming cost V 0 bases and J 3 bases; bases outside gene matches: 5. The CDR3 loop spans 15 amino acids. Germline loops: CDR1 SGDLS, CDR2 YYNGEE. The CDR3 protein is CASSVATTGDTEAFF. The CDR3 DNA reads TGTGCCAGCAGCGTAGCCACCACAGGGGACACTGAAGCTTTCTTT. The whole variable domain, filled in from reference TRBV9 and TRBJ1-1, reads DSGVTQTPKHLITATGQRVTLRCSPRSGDLSVYWYQQSLDQGLQFLIQYYNGEERAKGNILERFSAQQFPDLHSELNLSSLELGDSALYFCASSVATTGDTEAFFGQGTRLTVV.

This clonotype has a count of ten or more. This sequence joins TRBV7-2 and TRBJ1-5, with D perhaps TRBD1 (5 bases). Per the germline V gene, CDR1 is SGHTA and CDR2 is FQGNSA. V lost 6 bases to trimming and J lost 2 bases, with 17 bases between them. This CDR3 contains 16 residues. The CDR3 DNA sequence: TGTGCCAGCAGTTCCGGGGGAATGATGGGCAATCAGCCCCAGCATTTT. Amino acids: CASSSGGMMGNQPQHF. Drawing the rest from reference TRBV7-2 and TRBJ1-5, the complete variable domain is GAGVSQSPSNKVTEKGKDVELRCDPISGHTALYWYRQSLGQGLEFLIYFQGNSAPDKSGLPSDRFSAERTGGSVSTLTIQRTQQEDSAVYLCASSSGGMMGNQPQHFGDGTRLSIL.